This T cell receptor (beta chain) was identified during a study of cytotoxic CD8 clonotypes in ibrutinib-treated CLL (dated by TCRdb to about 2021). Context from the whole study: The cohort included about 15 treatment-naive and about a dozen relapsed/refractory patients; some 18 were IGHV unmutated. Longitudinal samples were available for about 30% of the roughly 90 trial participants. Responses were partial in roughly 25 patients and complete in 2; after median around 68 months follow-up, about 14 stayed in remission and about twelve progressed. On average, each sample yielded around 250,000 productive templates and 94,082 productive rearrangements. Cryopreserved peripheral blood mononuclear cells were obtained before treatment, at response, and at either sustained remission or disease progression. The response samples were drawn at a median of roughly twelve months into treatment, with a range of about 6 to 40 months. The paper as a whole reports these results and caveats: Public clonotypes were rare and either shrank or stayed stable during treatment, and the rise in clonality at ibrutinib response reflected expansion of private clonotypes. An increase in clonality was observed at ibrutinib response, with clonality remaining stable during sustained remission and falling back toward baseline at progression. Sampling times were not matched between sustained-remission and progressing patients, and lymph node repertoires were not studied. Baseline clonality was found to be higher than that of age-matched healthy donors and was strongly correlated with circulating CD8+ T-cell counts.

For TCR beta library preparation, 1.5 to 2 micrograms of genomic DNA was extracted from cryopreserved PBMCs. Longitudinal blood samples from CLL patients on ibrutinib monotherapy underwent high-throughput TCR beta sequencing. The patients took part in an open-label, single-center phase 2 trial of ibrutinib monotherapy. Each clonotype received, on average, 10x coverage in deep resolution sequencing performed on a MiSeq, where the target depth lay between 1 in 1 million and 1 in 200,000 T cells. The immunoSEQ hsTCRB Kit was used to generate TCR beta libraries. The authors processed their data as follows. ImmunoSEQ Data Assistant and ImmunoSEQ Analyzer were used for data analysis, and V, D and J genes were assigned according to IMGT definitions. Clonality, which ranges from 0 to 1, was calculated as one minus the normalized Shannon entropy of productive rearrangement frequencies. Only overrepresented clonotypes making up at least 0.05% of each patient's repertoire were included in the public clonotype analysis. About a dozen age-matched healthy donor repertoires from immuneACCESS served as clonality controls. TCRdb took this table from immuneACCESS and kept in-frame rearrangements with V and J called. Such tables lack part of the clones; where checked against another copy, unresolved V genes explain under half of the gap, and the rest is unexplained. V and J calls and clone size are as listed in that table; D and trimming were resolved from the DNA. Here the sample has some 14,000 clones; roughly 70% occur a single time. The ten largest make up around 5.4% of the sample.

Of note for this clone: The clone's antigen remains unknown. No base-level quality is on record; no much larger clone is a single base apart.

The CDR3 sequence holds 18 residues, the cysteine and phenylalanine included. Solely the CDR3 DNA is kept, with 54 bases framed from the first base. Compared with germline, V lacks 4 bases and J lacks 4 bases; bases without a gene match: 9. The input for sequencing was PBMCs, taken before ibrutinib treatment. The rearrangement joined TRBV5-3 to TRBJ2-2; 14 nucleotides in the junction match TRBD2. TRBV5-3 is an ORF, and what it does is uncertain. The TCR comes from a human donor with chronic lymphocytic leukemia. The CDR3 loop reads CARSPGTSGGRGTGELFF. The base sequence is TGTGCCAGAAGCCCGGGGACTAGCGGGGGCCGGGGCACCGGGGAGCTGTTTTTT.